The 28 T cell receptor beta chains below were found in one sample sequenced in a study of a mutant IDH1 vaccine in newly diagnosed glioma. Regarding time point: week 5, during vaccination. One vaccine dose held 300 ug of mutant IDH1 20-mer peptide and came with topical imiquimod. These TCRs' antigens remain unknown. The table came from immunoSEQ multiplex PCR; TCRdb's copy has only in-frame clones and leaves some out. The repertoire holds under 95,000 clones, with 91% as singletons. Source: PBMCs, taken from a glioma patient whose treatment included an IDH1 peptide vaccine. All receptors come from a woman between 50 and 59 years old with glioma.

The chain recombines TRBV5-6 with TRBJ1-5; 7 bases map to TRBD1. V shed 4 bases, J shed 0 bases, and the junction held 7 bases outside the gene matches. The CDR3 covers 16 residues. Per germline, CDR1 SGHDT and CDR2 YYEEEE. Here the CDR3 DNA reads TGTGCCAGCAGCCCCATGACAGGGTATAGCAATCAGCCCCAGCATTTT. It translates to CASSPMTGYSNQPQHF. Full variable domain (missing parts from reference TRBV5-6 and TRBJ1-5): DAGVTQSPTHLIKTRGQQVTLRCSPKSGHDTVSWYQQALGQGPQFIFQYYEEEERQRGNFPDRFSGHQFPNYSSELNVNALLLGDSALYLCASSPMTGYSNQPQHFGDGTRLSIL.

In this sample, this clone turned up once. V gene TRBV29-1 combines with J gene TRBJ1-1; 8 nucleotides match TRBD1. The germline gives CDR1 SQVTM, CDR2 ANQGSEA. The CDR3 covers 14 residues. Trimming at V came to 4 bases and at J to 5 bases, leaving 9 bases not matched to a gene. CDR3 amino acids: CSVGRIRDRTEAFF. Here the CDR3 DNA reads TGCAGCGTTGGCCGCATCAGGGACAGGACTGAAGCTTTCTTT.

The sample holds one count of this clone. The CDR3 DNA is TGTGCCAGTAGTATGGCGGTGCGGGGAGATGAGCAGTTCTTC. Its protein is CASSMAVRGDEQFF. V usage is TRBV19 and J usage is TRBJ2-1; tentatively, D is TRBD2 (6 bases). The CDR3 contains 14 residues. Germline CDR1 is LNHDA and CDR2 is SQIVND (reference sequence). Trimming stripped 3 bases from V and 8 bases from J, with 14 bases between.

The chain joins TRBV5-1 to TRBJ2-3, with TRBD2 matching over 9 bases. Trimming cost V 10 bases and J 12 bases; bases outside gene matches: 18. The CDR3 consists of 14 residues. From germline, CDR1 is SGHRS and CDR2 YFSETQ. The CDR3 is CASSPGVAGDPQYF. CDR3 coding DNA: TGCGCCTCATCCCCCGGGGTAGCGGGGGACCCACAGTATTTT.

The CDR3 loop reads CASSRGQVGDTEAFF. In DNA form, the CDR3 reads TGCGCCAGCAGTCGGGGACAGGTTGGGGACACTGAAGCTTTCTTT. The chain links TRBV5-1 to TRBJ1-1; 8 nucleotides line up with TRBD1. CDR1 and CDR2 (germline): SGHRS, YFSETQ. After removal of 5 bases from V and 3 bases from J, the junction contained 9 bases not matched to a gene. The CDR3 consists of 15 residues.

The chain carries TRBV28 and TRBJ2-7, with D possibly matching TRBD2 (5 bases). Trimming shortened V by 5 bases and J by 6 bases, and 14 bases separated the two germline ends. Germline V gene sequence: CDR1 MDHEN, CDR2 SYDVKM. This CDR3 spans 13 amino acids. CDR3: CASSPGIEGEQYF. CDR3 in DNA: TGTGCCAGCAGTCCCGGGATAGAGGGCGAGCAGTACTTC.

The chain is built from TRBV7-9 and TRBJ2-2; 9 positions match TRBD2. From germline, CDR1 is SEHNR and CDR2 FQNEAQ (reference sequence). Trimming removed 5 bases from V and 4 bases from J; junction bases left unmatched: 5. There are 15 residues in the CDR3. CDR3 sequence: CASSTGTSSTGELFF. The DNA for the CDR3 is TGTGCCAGCAGCACGGGGACTAGCAGCACCGGGGAGCTGTTTTTT.

The chain is built from TRBV7-2 and TRBJ2-1; D uncertain. Germline V lookup: CDR1 SGHTA, CDR2 FQGNSA. V gave up 5 bases and J gave up 3 bases, with 8 bases separating them. The CDR3 has 13 amino acids. This chain's CDR3 is CASSLGLYNEQFF. CDR3 sequence (DNA): TGTGCCAGCAGCCTCGGGCTCTACAATGAGCAGTTCTTC.

The rearrangement uses TRBV7-9 and TRBJ1-6; D not certain. This CDR3 comprises 13 residues. Germline assignment: CDR1 SEHNR and CDR2 FQNEAQ (reference sequence). The V and J ends lost 3 bases and 10 bases respectively, with 10 bases between them. This chain's CDR3 is CASSFGGPSPLHF. The CDR3 DNA follows: TGTGCCAGCAGCTTTGGAGGGCCGTCACCCCTCCACTTT.

The chain uses TRBV6-6 and TRBJ1-5, with D unclear. This CDR3 contains 14 residues. The V end lost 0 bases, the J end lost 5 bases, and 8 bases lay between the germline ends. Germline CDR1 MNHNY, CDR2 SVGAGI (reference sequence). The CDR3 coding sequence is TGTGCCAGCAGTTACTCGTATGGGGATCAGCCCCAGCATTTT. The encoded protein is CASSYSYGDQPQHF.

This chain joins TRBV19 and TRBJ2-7; TRBD1 is a possible D gene (5 bases). Looked up from germline, CDR1 is LNHDA and CDR2 is SQIVND (reference sequence). V gave up 5 bases and J gave up 0 bases, with 14 bases separating them. This CDR3 spans 15 amino acids. The CDR3 loop reads CASSPRTDISYEQYF. In nucleotides, the CDR3 is TGTGCCAGTAGTCCGCGGACGGACATCTCCTACGAGCAGTACTTC.

The chain combines TRBV7-9 with TRBJ2-1; D unresolved. This CDR3 is 12 amino acids long. The V end was cut by 5 bases, the J end by 6 bases, with 8 bases between. The V gene's germline CDR1 is SEHNR and CDR2 FQNEAQ (reference sequence). The CDR3 DNA follows: TGTGCCAGCAGCCTTCTTATCAATGAGCAGTTCTTC. Residues: CASSLLINEQFF.

V usage is TRBV7-9 and J usage is TRBJ1-4; no firm D call. This CDR3 contains 14 residues. Trimming cost V 1 base and J 17 bases, with 20 bases left between them. Germline lookup yields CDR1 SEHNR and CDR2 FQNEAQ (reference sequence). Written as DNA, the CDR3 is TGTGCCAGCAGCTTAGGAGGTCGAACCCTCGAATTTTTTTTT. Residues: CASSLGGRTLEFFF.

As concerns this clone: Other DNA sequences in this sample translate to the same CDR3. The chain employs TRBV28 and TRBJ2-3; D is uncertain. The CDR3 covers 11 residues. The V and J ends lost 4 bases and 2 bases respectively, with 1 base between them. Germline loops: CDR1 MDHEN, CDR2 SYDVKM. The CDR3: CASSSTDTQYF. The CDR3 DNA follows: TGTGCCAGCAGTTCCACAGATACGCAGTATTTT.

CDR3 protein: CASSGQENTEAFF. The DNA of the CDR3 is TGTGCCAGCAGTGGACAGGAGAACACTGAAGCTTTCTTT. This chain uses TRBV2 with TRBJ1-1; TRBD1 might be the D (6 bases). CDR3 length: 13 amino acids. The V end lost 4 bases, the J end lost 1 base, and 7 bases lay between the germline ends. From germline, CDR1 is SNHLY and CDR2 FYNNEI.

The genes are TRBV9 and TRBJ2-3; D remains unclear. The CDR3 is 15 residues long. Germline CDR1 and CDR2: SGDLS and YYNGEE. The ends were cut back, 0 bases at V and 2 bases at J, with 10 bases in the middle. The CDR3 is CASSVEVSFTDTQYF. As DNA, the CDR3 is TGTGCCAGCAGCGTAGAAGTGTCGTTCACAGATACGCAGTATTTT.

The CDR3, as DNA: TGCGCCAGCAGCTCGACAGGGGCAGTGGATTCACCCCTCCACTTT. It encodes CASSSTGAVDSPLHF. The chain is built from TRBV5-1 and TRBJ1-6; 8 bases match TRBD1. V trimming: 3 bases; J trimming: 8 bases; junction bases outside the gene matches: 7. The CDR3 is made up of 15 amino acids. Germline lookup yields CDR1 SGHRS and CDR2 YFSETQ.

This clone was recorded a few times. The rearrangement joins TRBV6-6 to TRBJ2-3, with TRBD2 matching 12 bases. The V gene's germline CDR1 is MNHNY and CDR2 SVGAGI (reference sequence). The CDR3 has 15 residues. Trimming removed 2 bases from V and 5 bases from J; junction bases left unmatched: 2. CDR3 sequence reads: CASSYPGLAGDTQYF. CDR3 nucleotide sequence: TGTGCCAGCAGTTACCCGGGACTAGCGGGAGATACGCAGTATTTT.

This chain uses TRBV5-6 with TRBJ1-1, with D possibly matching TRBD1 (5 bases). The CDR3 consists of 15 residues. The V end lost 3 bases, the J end lost 3 bases, and 15 bases lay between the germline ends. CDR1 is SGHDT and CDR2 is YYEEEE in the germline V gene. This chain's CDR3 is CASSSMTAWDTEAFF. The CDR3 DNA reads as TGTGCCAGCAGCTCGATGACAGCATGGGACACTGAAGCTTTCTTT.

V usage is TRBV9 and J usage is TRBJ2-2, with 8 bases identical to TRBD2. Looked up from germline, CDR1 is SGDLS and CDR2 is YYNGEE. CDR3 length equals 15 residues. J lost 5 bases, V lost 0 bases, and 3 bases had no gene match. CDR3 amino acids: CASSVETGGTGELFF. The DNA of the CDR3 is TGTGCCAGCAGCGTAGAGACGGGAGGGACCGGGGAGCTGTTTTTT. Full variable domain (missing parts from reference TRBV9 and TRBJ2-2): DSGVTQTPKHLITATGQRVTLRCSPRSGDLSVYWYQQSLDQGLQFLIQYYNGEERAKGNILERFSAQQFPDLHSELNLSSLELGDSALYFCASSVETGGTGELFFGEGSRLTVL.

The J gene is TRBJ2-3, the V gene TRBV19; 11 positions agree with TRBD2. Germline V gene sequence: CDR1 LNHDA, CDR2 SQIVND (reference sequence). J lost 6 bases, V lost 2 bases, and 1 base had no gene match. The CDR3 runs to 14 residues. The CDR3: CASSISSGRDTQYF. CDR3 nucleotide sequence: TGTGCCAGTAGTATATCTAGCGGGAGGGATACGCAGTATTTT.

The chain links TRBV5-6 to TRBJ1-4; 7 positions match TRBD1. Trimming cost V 1 base and J 7 bases; bases outside gene matches: 4. Germline CDR1 SGHDT, CDR2 YYEEEE. The CDR3 extends over 14 amino acids. The CDR3 coding sequence is TGTGCCAGCAGCTTGAGAGGGGGCGGTGAAAAACTGTTTTTT. Translation: CASSLRGGGEKLFF.

As to this clone: This likely comes from a read error, as the CDR3 has no conserved phenylalanine or tryptophan at its end. Because the CDR3's place on the DNA is in doubt, the DNA is left out and the CDR3 is given as listed by TCRdb. V usage is TRBV6-6 and J usage is TRBJ1-1; the table's D call, TRBD1, has no DNA check behind it. CDR1 and CDR2 from the germline V gene are MNHNY and SVGAGI (reference sequence). Including both end residues, the CDR3 is 11 amino acids long. The CDR3 loop is CASSEYFGTGV.

The V call is TRBV19, the J call TRBJ1-2; 8 bases are shared with TRBD1. The CDR3 sequence is 14 residues long. Per germline, CDR1 LNHDA and CDR2 SQIVND (reference sequence). The V and J ends lost 4 bases and 3 bases, in that order; junction bases with no gene match: 4. CDR3 protein: CASSTRTGYYGYTF. The CDR3 DNA follows: TGTGCCAGTAGTACCCGGACAGGGTACTATGGCTACACCTTC.

The chain combines TRBV18 with TRBJ2-5, with 8 bases aligning to TRBD1. Germline lookup yields CDR1 KGHSH and CDR2 LQKENI. This CDR3 has 14 residues. The V gene end was trimmed by 4 bases and the J gene end by 5 bases; junction bases not matched to a gene: 6. In DNA, the CDR3 is TGTGCCAGCTCACACAGACAGGGGAGGGAGACCCAGTACTTC. Encoded protein: CASSHRQGRETQYF.

This chain joins TRBV10-3 and TRBJ2-7; no definite D call. CDR3 length equals 14 residues. Trimming removed 2 bases at V and 2 bases at J, with 10 bases between. CDR1 ENHRY and CDR2 SYGVKD come from the germline V gene. In nucleotides, the CDR3 is TGTGCCATCAGTGAGGTTAGGCGGACCTACGAGCAGTACTTC. Its translation is CAISEVRRTYEQYF.

The chain carries TRBV4-2 and TRBJ2-7; D unresolved. The CDR3 extends over 15 amino acids. Germline assignment: CDR1 LGHNA and CDR2 YNFKEQ. Deletions cut 1 base from V and 0 bases from J, with 10 bases between. The DNA of the CDR3 is TGTGCCAGCAGCCAAGGCGCGTCTGGCTCCTACGAGCAGTACTTC. Its protein product is CASSQGASGSYEQYF.

The chain is built from TRBV5-1 and TRBJ1-6; 9 bases line up with TRBD1. This CDR3 region has 16 residues. Looked up from germline, CDR1 is SGHRS and CDR2 is YFSETQ. J was trimmed by 7 bases and V by 0 bases; bases with no gene match: 5. CDR3 coding DNA: TGCGCCAGCAGCTTGGAATACGGACAGGGGAATTCACCCCTCCACTTT. Its translation is CASSLEYGQGNSPLHF.